Each of the 18 T cell receptor beta chains below was sequenced from the same sample in a study of shared clonotypes between healthy human individuals. TCRdb's copy holds only in-frame clones and misses some; the assay was immunoSEQ multiplex PCR. This sample has over a million clones; around 97% occur once, and the top ten carry over 1%. The sequencing sample was made of naive CD4+ T cells sorted from blood. As to subset: CD45RA+ positively selected. The receptors were sampled from a young man in good health.

The chain links TRBV7-2 to TRBJ1-3; D is ambiguous. Looked up from germline, CDR1 is SGHTA and CDR2 is FQGNSA. This CDR3 is built from 13 residues. V lost 4 bases, J lost 4 bases, and 8 bases lay in between. CDR3 bases: TGTGCCAGCAGCTCTATACAGGGAAACACCATATATTTT. Translating it yields CASSSIQGNTIYF.

This chain joins TRBV30 and TRBJ2-3; 7 positions agree with TRBD2. This CDR3 contains 14 residues. From germline, CDR1 is GTSNPN and CDR2 SVGIG (reference sequence). The trim removed 2 bases at V and 8 bases at J, leaving 10 bases unmatched. The CDR3 protein is CAWSFAGELGTQYF. DNA for the CDR3: TGTGCCTGGAGTTTTGCGGGAGAGTTGGGTACGCAGTATTTT.

The chain joins TRBV7-9 to TRBJ2-2; D call uncertain. This CDR3 region has 10 residues. With 7 bases removed from V and 6 bases from J, the gap between germline ends came to 3 bases. The germline V gene encodes CDR1 SEHNR and CDR2 FQNEAQ (reference sequence). CDR3 loop: CASNSGELFF. CDR3 DNA sequence: TGTGCCAGCAACTCCGGGGAGCTGTTTTTT.

V usage is TRBV10-3 and J usage is TRBJ1-2; D call uncertain. The V end lost 4 bases, the J end lost 0 bases, and 18 bases lay between the germline ends. The CDR3 spans 17 residues. The V gene's germline CDR1 is ENHRY and CDR2 SYGVKD. CDR3 protein: CAISASFLAAANYGYTF. The CDR3 region has the DNA TGTGCCATCAGTGCCTCCTTCCTTGCCGCGGCTAACTATGGCTACACCTTC.

This chain connects TRBV5-4 to TRBJ1-2; D remains ambiguous. In germline, CDR1 is SGHNT, CDR2 YYREEE (reference sequence). V was cut by 4 bases and J by 3 bases, with 16 bases left in between. CDR3 length equals 15 residues. The CDR3 DNA sequence: TGTGCCAGCAGCGCGGGGTCGGAGTTAGACTATGGCTACACCTTC. It codes for CASSAGSELDYGYTF.

The V and J genes are TRBV6-5 and TRBJ2-1, with 8 positions matching TRBD1. CDR3 size: 15 residues. CDR1 is MNHEY, CDR2 SVGAGI, per germline. Trimming took 6 bases from V and 9 from J; bases not matched to a gene: 13. The chain's CDR3 is CASSRTGTTAAEQFF. As DNA, the CDR3 is TGTGCCAGCAGCCGGACAGGGACCACGGCCGCTGAGCAGTTCTTC.

CDR3 amino acids: CASSSGTGGSGSNQPQHF. In DNA, the CDR3 is TGTGCCAGCAGTTCCGGGACAGGGGGAAGTGGAAGCAATCAGCCCCAGCATTTT. The chain recombines TRBV2 with TRBJ1-5, with 11 positions matching TRBD1. Germline CDR1 and CDR2: SNHLY and FYNNEI. The CDR3 covers 18 residues. Losses at the gene ends were 5 bases for V and 1 base for J; bases not matched to a gene: 10. Filled out from reference TRBV2 and TRBJ1-5, the complete variable domain reads EPEVTQTPSHQVTQMGQEVILRCVPISNHLYFYWYRQILGQKVEFLVSFYNNEISEKSEIFDDQFSVERPDGSNFTLKIRSTKLEDSAMYFCASSSGTGGSGSNQPQHFGDGTRLSIL.

This clone was observed once. The rearrangement uses TRBV6-5 and TRBJ2-1; D possibly corresponds to TRBD2 (6 bases). In germline, CDR1 is MNHEY, CDR2 SVGAGI. The V end lost 5 bases, the J end lost 4 bases, and 9 bases lay between the germline ends. CDR3 length equals 13 residues. The DNA for the CDR3 is TGTGCCAGCAGTAGCGGGTTTTACAATGAGCAGTTCTTC. Amino acid sequence: CASSSGFYNEQFF.

The CDR3 is CASSVRLALNEQFF. The CDR3 DNA follows: TGTGCCAGCAGCGTAAGACTAGCGCTCAATGAGCAGTTCTTC. The chain joins TRBV9 to TRBJ2-1, with 8 bases lining up with TRBD2. V was clipped by 1 base and J by 6 bases; unmatched bases: 3. The CDR3 totals 14 residues. Looked up from germline, CDR1 is SGDLS and CDR2 is YYNGEE.

The chain combines TRBV2 with TRBJ2-6; D gene uncertain. The CDR3 spans 14 residues. Germline-derived CDR1 and CDR2 are SNHLY and FYNNEI. V was shortened by 6 bases and J by 1 base, with 7 bases between the two germline ends. In nucleotides, the CDR3 is TGTGCCAGCAGGGACGGTTCTGGGGCCAACGTCCTGACTTTC. This gives the protein CASRDGSGANVLTF.

The chain carries TRBV28 and TRBJ2-6; D not certain. This CDR3 is 15 amino acids long. Per the germline V gene, CDR1 is MDHEN and CDR2 is SYDVKM. V was clipped by 4 bases and J by 4 bases, with 11 bases between them. The CDR3 nucleotides are TGTGCCAGCAGTTCGGCCGGAGAGGGGGCCAACGTCCTGACTTTC. It translates to CASSSAGEGANVLTF.

CDR3 bases: TGTGCCAGCGGACCCATGCGCGGGGGGACGGAGACCCAGTACTTC. Encoded protein: CASGPMRGGTETQYF. The chain combines TRBV6-6 with TRBJ2-5; 8 bases line up with TRBD2. Trimming at V came to 8 bases and at J to 5 bases, leaving 13 bases not matched to a gene. Per germline, CDR1 MNHNY and CDR2 SVGAGI (reference sequence). The CDR3 runs 15 residues.

The J gene is TRBJ2-5, the V gene TRBV29-1, with 10 bases aligning to TRBD2. The trim removed 8 bases at V and 4 bases at J, leaving 4 bases unmatched. Per the germline V gene, CDR1 is SQVTM and CDR2 is ANQGSEA. This CDR3 has 12 residues. The CDR3 region is CSMGLATETQYF. CDR3 DNA: TGCAGCATGGGACTAGCGACAGAGACCCAGTACTTC.

Here the CDR3 DNA reads TGTGCCAGCGGGGGACAGTCTAAAAGCACAGATACGCAGTATTTT. Translating it yields CASGGQSKSTDTQYF. This chain joins TRBV2 and TRBJ2-3; TRBD1 agrees at 7 bases. The J segment lost 0 bases and the V segment lost 8 bases, leaving 8 bases of the junction unmatched. Germline assignment: CDR1 SNHLY and CDR2 FYNNEI. The CDR3 extends over 15 amino acids.

This clone was picked up one time. This chain connects TRBV2 to TRBJ1-5; TRBD1 is a possible D gene (6 bases). The CDR3 sequence is 16 residues long. V lost 8 bases and J 0 bases, leaving 17 bases between the germline ends. Germline lookup yields CDR1 SNHLY and CDR2 FYNNEI. CDR3 nucleotide sequence: TGTGCCAGCGGGGGTTGGGGGCACATTAGCAATCAGCCCCAGCATTTT. It encodes CASGGWGHISNQPQHF.

The V call is TRBV27, the J call TRBJ2-2; 9 bases map to TRBD1. The CDR3 consists of 15 residues. The V gene end was trimmed by 6 bases and the J gene end by 6 bases; junction bases not matched to a gene: 8. Germline loops: CDR1 MNHEY, CDR2 SMNVEV (reference sequence). As DNA, the CDR3 is TGTGCCAGCAGAAACACAGGGGGCTATTCCGGGGAGCTGTTTTTT. Its translation: CASRNTGGYSGELFF.

The chain has TRBV18 and TRBJ1-2, with 7 nucleotides matching TRBD1. Per the germline V gene, CDR1 is KGHSH and CDR2 is LQKENI. J lost 5 bases, V lost 2 bases, and 8 bases had no gene match. The CDR3 length is 15 residues. The CDR3 DNA follows: TGTGCCAGCTCACCAAATAATGCAGGGGGATATGGCTACACCTTC. As protein: CASSPNNAGGYGYTF. Complete variable domain (other parts from reference TRBV18 and TRBJ1-2): NAGVMQNPRHLVRRRGQEARLRCSPMKGHSHVYWYRQLPEEGLKFMVYLQKENIIDESGMPKERFSAEFPKEGPSILRIQQVVRGDSAAYFCASSPNNAGGYGYTFGSGTRLTVV.

The chain recombines TRBV29-1 with TRBJ1-2; tentatively, D is TRBD1 (5 bases). V lost 5 bases to trimming and J lost 5 bases, with 12 bases between them. Germline-derived CDR1 and CDR2 are SQVTM and ANQGSEA. This CDR3 is built from 12 residues. CDR3 DNA sequence: TGCAGCGTTTCGAGCGGGGGTTATGGCTACACCTTC. It is translated as CSVSSGGYGYTF.